The 29 T cell receptor beta chains given below trace back to one sample, sequenced in a study of Graves' ophthalmopathy and Graves' hyperthyroidism. RNA transcripts were the template, and TCR beta CDR3 regions were amplified from them. HTBI primers were used in a first-round RT-PCR, which preceded a second-round multiplex PCR. TCRdb fed the multiplex PCR reads into MiXCR, producing one record per CDR3 protein. The sample comprises 200,000 to 250,000 distinct CDR3 sequences, under 30% of which are singletons, and approximately 9.6% rests with the top ten. Material: peripheral blood. These receptors all stem from a man aged 50 or older with Graves' ophthalmopathy.

CDR3 loop: CASSDGGLGKYEQYF. CDR3 DNA sequence: TGTGCCAGCAGTGACGGTGGCTTGGGGAAATACGAGCAGTACTTC. The chain employs TRBV6-1 and TRBJ2-7; no reliable D call. This CDR3 spans 15 amino acids. V shed 3 bases and J shed 4 bases, with 16 bases lying between them. CDR1 and CDR2 (germline): MNHNS, SASEGT.

This clonotype was detected many times. This could be a read error, since a much larger clone is one nucleotide away. The chain recombines TRBV12-3 or TRBV12-4 with TRBJ1-3, with no clear D. CDR3 size: 15 residues. The V end lost 8 bases, the J end lost 2 bases, and 16 bases lay between the germline ends. The CDR3 sequence: CASRGFGYPGNTIYF. As DNA, the CDR3 is TGTGCCAGCCGTGGTTTCGGGTACCCTGGAAACACCATATATTTT.

The chain employs TRBV25-1 and TRBJ1-1; 9 nucleotides agree with TRBD1. This CDR3 spans 14 amino acids. Germline trimming cut 6 bases from V and 4 bases from J; bases unmatched to any gene: 6. The V gene's germline CDR1 is MGHDK and CDR2 SYGVNS. CDR3 nucleotides: TGTGCCAGCAGACAGGGGGCGGGTGTCACTGAAGCTTTCTTT. Encoded protein: CASRQGAGVTEAFF. Looking up the rest from reference TRBV25-1 and TRBJ1-1 gives the full variable domain: EADIYQTPRYLVIGTGKKITLECSQTMGHDKMYWYQQDPGMELHLIHYSYGVNSTEKGDLSSESTVSRIRTEHFPLTLESARPSHTSQYLCASRQGAGVTEAFFGQGTRLTVV.

In this sample, this clonotype turned up many times. The V and J genes are TRBV19 and TRBJ2-6; TRBD2 matches 7 bases. From germline, CDR1 is LNHDA and CDR2 SQIVND (reference sequence). The ends lost 10 bases at V and 0 bases at J; junction bases unmatched: 9. The CDR3 totals 16 residues. The CDR3 loop is CATGGTGYSGANVLTF. The CDR3 nucleotides read TGTGCCACGGGGGGAACGGGTTACTCTGGGGCCAACGTCCTGACTTTC.

V and J are TRBV15 and TRBJ2-5, with a tentative D call TRBD2 (5 bases). The CDR3 has 16 amino acids. The V gene lost 3 bases and the J gene lost 2 bases, with 16 bases spanning the gap. The V gene's germline CDR1 is LNHNV and CDR2 YYDKDF (reference sequence). CDR3 loop: CATSSLARAAQETQYF. CDR3 nucleotides: TGTGCCACCAGCAGCTTAGCGAGGGCGGCACAAGAGACCCAGTACTTC.

The chain couples TRBV15 to TRBJ2-2; 9 bases are shared with TRBD1. Losses at the gene ends were 1 base for V and 5 bases for J; bases not matched to a gene: 2. The germline V gene encodes CDR1 LNHNV and CDR2 YYDKDF (reference sequence). CDR3 length: 15 residues. The chain's CDR3 is CATSRGGTGTGELFF. CDR3 nucleotide sequence: TGTGCCACCAGCAGAGGGGGGACAGGGACCGGGGAGCTGTTTTTT.

This clonotype was seen a single time. The chain couples TRBV7-3 to TRBJ2-7; D tentatively reads TRBD1 or TRBD2 (6 bases each). CDR3 size: 13 residues. V was shortened by 0 bases and J by 6 bases, with 9 bases between the two germline ends. Germline CDR1 reads SGHTA; CDR2 reads FQGTGA. As DNA, the CDR3 is TGTGCCAGCAGCTTAACCGGGGGCGGCGAGCAGTACTTC. Translation: CASSLTGGGEQYF.

The chain employs TRBV6-2 or TRBV6-3 and TRBJ1-1; possibly TRBD1 for D (6 bases). CDR3 length: 14 residues. CDR1 and CDR2 (germline): MNHEY, SVGEGT. Deletions cut 6 bases from V and 5 bases from J, with 16 bases between. Here the CDR3 DNA reads TGTGCCAGCAGACAACCGGGACAACTTACTGAAGCTTTCTTT. It specifies CASRQPGQLTEAFF.

The rearrangement joins TRBV12-3 or TRBV12-4 to TRBJ2-7; 7 bases fit TRBD2. The V gene end was trimmed by 6 bases and the J gene end by 3 bases; junction bases not matched to a gene: 11. The CDR3 is 15 residues long. The CDR3 region has the DNA TGTGCCAGCAGCGTAGGACTAGAAACAAACTACGAGCAGTACTTC. The encoded protein is CASSVGLETNYEQYF.

This chain connects TRBV7-3 to TRBJ1-1, with D hard to call. CDR1 is SGHTA, CDR2 FQGTGA, per germline. The CDR3 is 15 amino acids. V was shortened by 5 bases and J by 0 bases, with 13 bases between the two germline ends. The CDR3 spells CASSPARGLNTEAFF. The DNA of the CDR3 is TGTGCCAGCAGCCCCGCGCGGGGATTGAACACTGAAGCTTTCTTT.

This clonotype has ten or more counts. The rearrangement joins TRBV28 to TRBJ2-7; possibly TRBD2 for D (6 bases). CDR3 length: 16 amino acids. From germline, CDR1 is MDHEN and CDR2 SYDVKM. V was clipped by 10 bases and J by 0 bases, with 22 bases between them. CDR3 protein: CATQGLQGSGSYEQYF. The CDR3 DNA reads as TGTGCCACCCAGGGACTGCAAGGGTCGGGCTCCTACGAGCAGTACTTC.

This clonotype has ten or more counts. The J gene is TRBJ1-6, the V gene TRBV4-2, with 9 nucleotides matching TRBD1. The junction had 6 bases not matched to a gene; V was cut back by 2 bases and J by 7 bases. CDR1 LGHNA and CDR2 YNFKEQ come from the germline V gene. The CDR3 extends over 16 amino acids. The CDR3 spells CASSQSGQGNNSPLHF. The CDR3 DNA reads as TGTGCCAGCAGCCAATCGGGACAGGGAAACAATTCACCCCTCCACTTT.

The chain is built from TRBV6-1 and TRBJ1-1, with a weak D call TRBD1 (5 bases). CDR1 is MNHNS, CDR2 SASEGT, per germline. The CDR3 spans 16 residues. Trimming left V 0 bases short and J 4 bases short, with 15 bases between. This CDR3 reads CASSEALRQLLTEAFF. The CDR3 bases are TGTGCCAGCAGTGAAGCGCTTCGACAGTTACTCACTGAAGCTTTCTTT.

V gene TRBV5-1 combines with J gene TRBJ2-7, with 7 bases that match TRBD1. Germline V CDR1 and CDR2: SGHRS, YFSETQ. The CDR3 loop spans 15 amino acids. The trim removed 0 bases at V and 2 bases at J, leaving 5 bases unmatched. CDR3 amino acids: CASSLVPGQTYEQYF. The CDR3, as DNA: TGCGCCAGCAGCTTGGTTCCGGGACAGACCTACGAGCAGTACTTC. The full variable domain, its missing parts supplied by reference TRBV5-1 and TRBJ2-7, is KAGVTQTPRYLIKTRGQQVTLSCSPISGHRSVSWYQQTPGQGLQFLFEYFSETQRNKGNFPGRFSGRQFSNSRSEMNVSTLELGDSALYLCASSLVPGQTYEQYFGPGTRLTVT.

At least ten counts were recorded for this clonotype. This sequence joins TRBV6-1 and TRBJ1-5; a possible D gene is TRBD1 (5 bases). V was cut by 5 bases and J by 7 bases, with 15 bases left in between. The V gene's germline CDR1 is MNHNS and CDR2 SASEGT. This CDR3 comprises 14 residues. CDR3 sequence reads: CASSQRGDRQPQHF. CDR3 bases: TGTGCCAGCAGTCAGCGGGGGGACCGGCAGCCCCAGCATTTT.

The chain joins TRBV20-1 to TRBJ2-7, with 13 bases lining up with TRBD2. V was pared by 6 bases and J by 0 bases, with 8 bases of the junction left unmatched. The CDR3 is 16 amino acids. Germline CDR1 is DFQATT and CDR2 is SNEGSKA (reference sequence). CDR3 sequence: CSASGTSGTSSYEQYF. In nucleotides, the CDR3 is TGCAGTGCCTCCGGGACTAGCGGGACCAGCTCCTACGAGCAGTACTTC.

The chain combines TRBV28 with TRBJ2-7, with 7 bases matching TRBD2. Per germline, CDR1 MDHEN and CDR2 SYDVKM. The V and J ends lost 7 bases and 0 bases, in that order; junction bases with no gene match: 9. The CDR3 extends over 15 amino acids. The CDR3 protein is CASTPLGGISYEQYF. Written as DNA, the CDR3 is TGTGCCAGCACCCCCCTCGGGGGGATCTCCTACGAGCAGTACTTC. Full variable domain (outside the CDR3, taken from reference TRBV28 and TRBJ2-7): DVKVTQSSRYLVKRTGEKVFLECVQDMDHENMFWYRQDPGLGLRLIYFSYDVKMKEKGDIPEGYSVSREKKERFSLILESASTNQTSMYLCASTPLGGISYEQYFGPGTRLTVT.

The CDR3 coding sequence is TGTGCCAGCAGCTTCCGGGGGGCGGTTACCTACGAGCAGTACTTC. Residues: CASSFRGAVTYEQYF. The J gene is TRBJ2-7, the V gene TRBV6-1, with a possible D match to TRBD2 (7 bases). Germline CDR1 is MNHNS and CDR2 is SASEGT. The ends were cut back, 6 bases at V and 2 bases at J, with 17 bases in the middle. The CDR3 is 15 residues long.

This clonotype was recorded at least ten times. The chain links TRBV19 to TRBJ2-4; 9 bases line up with TRBD2. Trimming at V came to 7 bases and at J to 1 base, leaving 11 bases not matched to a gene. The CDR3 is 17 amino acids. Germline V CDR1 and CDR2: LNHDA, SQIVND (reference sequence). CDR3 nucleotides: TGTGCCAGTAAAGGCCCGGTAAGCGGGAGGGCCAAAAACATTCAGTACTTC. Protein product: CASKGPVSGRAKNIQYF. The full variable domain, its missing parts supplied by reference TRBV19 and TRBJ2-4, is DGGITQSPKYLFRKEGQNVTLSCEQNLNHDAMYWYRQDPGQGLRLIYYSQIVNDFQKGDIAEGYSVSREKKESFPLTVTSAQKNPTAFYLCASKGPVSGRAKNIQYFGAGTRLSVL.

The V call is TRBV7-2, the J call TRBJ2-7; D ambiguous. The CDR3 is 14 amino acids. The V end was cut by 4 bases, the J end by 6 bases, with 16 bases between. Germline values: CDR1 SGHTA, CDR2 FQGNSA. The CDR3 nucleotides are TGTGCCAGCAGCTCCCGGTTAACCCACACCGAGCAGTACTTC. Its protein is CASSSRLTHTEQYF.

The V call is TRBV28, the J call TRBJ2-7, with 8 bases lining up with TRBD1. The germline gives CDR1 MDHEN, CDR2 SYDVKM. Unmatched junction bases numbered 13, after V lost 8 bases and J lost 4 bases. The CDR3 length is 15 residues. The CDR3 DNA reads as TGTGCCAGCTCTCGGACGTCCAGGGGGCTATACGAGCAGTACTTC. It translates to CASSRTSRGLYEQYF.

This clonotype was detected ten times or more. The chain couples TRBV12-5 to TRBJ2-2; D may be TRBD2 (5 bases). Trimming stripped 0 bases from V and 9 bases from J, with 20 bases between. CDR3 size: 17 residues. Per germline, CDR1 LGHNT and CDR2 FRNRAP. The CDR3 loop reads CASGLVLDERGTRELFF. In DNA form, the CDR3 reads TGTGCTAGTGGTTTGGTACTAGACGAACGGGGAACCCGGGAGCTGTTTTTT.

The genes are TRBV12-3 or TRBV12-4 and TRBJ1-5; D might be TRBD1 (5 bases). This CDR3 spans 17 amino acids. V shed 5 bases and J shed 2 bases, with 19 bases lying between them. CDR3 region: CASSAGRLLDGNQPQHF. CDR3 bases: TGTGCCAGCAGTGCAGGGAGGCTCTTAGATGGCAATCAGCCCCAGCATTTT.

The rearrangement links TRBV29-1 to TRBJ1-5; D is ambiguous. The CDR3 has 13 amino acids. Trimming left V 0 bases short and J 1 base short, with 4 bases between. CDR1 and CDR2 from the germline V gene are SQVTM and ANQGSEA. In DNA, the CDR3 is TGCAGCGTTGAAGATGGAAGCAATCAGCCCCAGCATTTT. Residues: CSVEDGSNQPQHF. Full variable domain (rest looked up from reference TRBV29-1 and TRBJ1-5): SAVISQKPSRDICQRGTSLTIQCQVDSQVTMMFWYRQQPGQSLTLIATANQGSEATYESGFVIDKFPISRPNLTFSTLTVSNMSPEDSSIYLCSVEDGSNQPQHFGDGTRLSIL.

This clonotype showed up many times. The CDR3 loop is CASSPEGQTYEQYF. In nucleotides, the CDR3 is TGTGCCAGCAGCCCCGAGGGGCAAACCTACGAGCAGTACTTC. The chain carries TRBV13 and TRBJ2-7, with D perhaps matching TRBD1 or TRBD2 (5 bases each). Per the germline V gene, CDR1 is PRHDT and CDR2 is FYEKMQ (reference sequence). This CDR3 spans 14 amino acids. V dropped 5 bases and J dropped 2 bases, with 13 bases sitting between them.

This clonotype occurred many times. The rearrangement links TRBV28 to TRBJ1-2, with TRBD1 identical over 7 bases. CDR1 and CDR2 from the germline V gene are MDHEN and SYDVKM. The CDR3 runs 12 residues. Trimming cost V 8 bases and J 5 bases; bases outside gene matches: 5. CDR3 sequence (DNA): TGTGCCAGCGAGGGACAGAATTATGGCTACACCTTC. This encodes CASEGQNYGYTF.

V and J are TRBV6-2 or TRBV6-3 and TRBJ1-1; D is unclear. The CDR3 has 14 residues. The germline V gene encodes CDR1 MNHEY and CDR2 SVGEGT. Trimming stripped 9 bases from V and 4 bases from J, with 18 bases between. DNA for the CDR3: TGTGCCAGGGTGCGAAAGCGGTCTGGCACTGAAGCTTTCTTT. Encoded protein: CARVRKRSGTEAFF.

This clonotype was observed many times. The rearrangement uses TRBV3-1 and TRBJ2-5; 8 bases are shared with TRBD2. V shed 3 bases and J 5 bases; nucleotides not matched to a gene: 8. Germline V gene sequence: CDR1 LGHDT, CDR2 YNNKEL (reference sequence). The CDR3 sequence is 15 residues long. The CDR3, as DNA: TGTGCCAGCAGCCAGGACGGACTAGCTCAGGAGACCCAGTACTTC. Translation gives CASSQDGLAQETQYF.

This clonotype was recorded many times. The chain combines TRBV10-3 with TRBJ1-1; D not certain. The germline V gene has CDR1 ENHRY and CDR2 SYGVKD. This CDR3 has 14 residues. The germline V and J ends were trimmed by 0 bases and 7 bases, with 12 bases remaining between them. The CDR3 DNA reads as TGTGCCATCAGTGAGTCACGGGGAGGGATTGAAGCTTTCTTT. As protein: CAISESRGGIEAFF.